This T cell receptor beta chain was profiled in a study of technical replicates of blood from a handful of donors. TCRdb keeps only in-frame clones here, not all; method: immunoSEQ multiplex PCR. The data hold 58,000 or so clones, with approximately 83% observed a single time. The germline V gene encodes CDR1 LNHDA and CDR2 SQIVND (reference sequence). There are 15 residues in the CDR3. V was clipped by 7 bases and J by 6 bases; unmatched bases: 9. The sample was PBMCs. The sequence was obtained from a human donor in good health. Some clones in this sample may be carry-over from other donors' samples. The gene calls are TRBV19 and TRBJ2-2; 9 bases align to TRBD1. The CDR3 sequence is CASTDETGGSGELFF. In nucleotides, the CDR3 is TGTGCCAGTACGGACGAAACAGGGGGCTCCGGGGAGCTGTTTTTT. The whole variable domain, filled in from reference TRBV19 and TRBJ2-2, reads DGGITQSPKYLFRKEGQNVTLSCEQNLNHDAMYWYRQDPGQGLRLIYYSQIVNDFQKGDIAEGYSVSREKKESFPLTVTSAQKNPTAFYLCASTDETGGSGELFFGEGSRLTVL.